The TCR beta chain described here comes from a study of control samples from healthy donors and cancer patients. Using immunoSEQ multiplex PCR, the repertoire was profiled, and TCRdb retains in-frame clones only, with some absent. This sample has 100,000 to 150,000 clones, with around nine tenths found just once. V lost 0 bases and J 0 bases, leaving 13 bases between the germline ends. The germline V gene has CDR1 SGHNT and CDR2 YYREEE (reference sequence). CDR3 length: 17 amino acids. Sequencing used blood. The chain is built from TRBV5-4 and TRBJ1-3; TRBD1 might be the D (5 bases). This clonotype was sampled from a man aged 35 to 55 in good health. In DNA form, the CDR3 reads TGTGCCAGCAGCTTGGGCGGGACGGTAGACTCTGGAAACACCATATATTTT. Translating gives CASSLGGTVDSGNTIYF.